The clone carrying this T cell receptor (beta chain) appeared once. The antigen is undetermined. Clones were sequenced by immunoSEQ multiplex PCR, and TCRdb holds only the in-frame ones, with some missing. The sample carries over 90,000 clones, roughly 93% recorded once. These data belong to a study of graft-versus-host responses after intestinal transplantation. About the study: Anti-thymocyte globulin served as induction for all recipients, who then took tacrolimus and steroids for approximately three years. The study, taken as a whole, reports: Recipient-marrow GvH clones were detected, some having first appeared in ileum or blood. Early post-transplant declines in HvG were associated with peak levels of circulating GvH clones.

The CDR3 has 15 residues. Trimming took 2 bases from V and 6 from J, leaving 13 bases between them. In germline, CDR1 is MGHDK, CDR2 SYGVNS. The receptor comes from a human donor who received an intestinal transplant. This sample comprised unstimulated CD8+ T cells sorted from spleen or lymph node cells, obtained before intestinal transplant. The chain combines TRBV25-1 with TRBJ2-2; D possibly uses TRBD1 or TRBD2 (5 bases each). CDR3 protein: CASSEHLGTAGELFF. CDR3 coding DNA: TGTGCCAGCAGTGAACACCTAGGGACGGCCGGGGAGCTGTTTTTT.